This T cell receptor beta chain was profiled in a study of cytomegalovirus exposure and HLA in healthy donors. This clone has a handful of counts. Its target is not known. Study observations and caveats: At a 0.05 false discovery rate, a later analysis found some 17,000 TCR beta sequences to be associated with HLA alleles. There was a cluster of highly shared sequence variants that was likely a sequencing artifact.

Germline V gene lookup returns CDR1 MDHEN and CDR2 SYDVKM. With 6 bases clipped from V and 7 bases from J, the junction kept 13 bases outside the gene matches. The CDR3 is 16 residues long. The primer mix had 60 Vbeta and 13 Jbeta primers. Repertoires were generated with immunoSEQ multiplex PCR, while TCRdb's copy carries only in-frame clones and drops some. The sample records about 250,000 clones, more than 55% being singletons. The V gene is TRBV28, the J gene TRBJ2-1; 9 bases are a match to TRBD2. This clonotype originated in a female donor in good health and CMV-seronegative. Source material: PBMCs. The CDR3 sequence is CASSPHSGRYRNEQFF. The CDR3 region has the DNA TGTGCCAGCAGCCCCCATAGCGGGAGATATAGGAATGAGCAGTTCTTC.